The present T cell receptor delta chain was sequenced within a study of gamma-delta T cells after stem cell transplantation (dated by TCRdb to the mid-2010s). The library relied on RT-PCR. For sequencing, an Illumina MiSeq was employed. After TCRdb called clones again from the public reads with CATT, rows with identical DNA were merged. Recorded for this sample are 1,200 or so delta-chain clones; 2.4% of them occurred a single time. The ten biggest clones cover around a third of the sample. This clone was seen a handful of times. The target of this receptor is not known. A read error is the likely source, as a far larger clone sits one nucleotide away. In the same sample, other DNA sequences code for this CDR3. From a lookup of the germline V gene, CDR1 and CDR2 are GEAIGNYY and EKD. V loses 3 bases at its end and J loses 0 bases; junction bases beyond the gene matches: 5. Inclusive of the bounding cysteine and phenylalanine, the CDR3 is 15 residues long. The retained sequence is limited to the CDR3, 45 bases, with the frame set at the first base.

This clonotype originated in a human donor. It is not recorded whose cells these are; they may come from a transplant donor. This sequence uses TRDV2 and TRDJ1, and 8 bases in between align with TRDD3. The sample comprised gamma-delta T cells. For the CDR3, the sequence is CACDALLGDTDKLIF. The DNA is as follows: TGTGCCTGTGACGCCTTACTGGGGGACACCGATAAACTCATCTTT.